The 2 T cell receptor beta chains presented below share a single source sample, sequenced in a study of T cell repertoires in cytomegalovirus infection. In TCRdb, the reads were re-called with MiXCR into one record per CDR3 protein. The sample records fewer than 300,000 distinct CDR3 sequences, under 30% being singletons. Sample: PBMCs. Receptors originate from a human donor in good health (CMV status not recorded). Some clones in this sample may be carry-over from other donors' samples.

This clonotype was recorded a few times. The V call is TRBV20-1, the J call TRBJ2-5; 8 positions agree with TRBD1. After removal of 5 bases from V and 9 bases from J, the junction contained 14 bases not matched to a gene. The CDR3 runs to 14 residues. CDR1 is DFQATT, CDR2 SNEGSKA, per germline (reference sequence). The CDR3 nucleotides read TGCAGTGCTCCAGGACAGGGCCATTTAGGGCCCCAGTACTTC. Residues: CSAPGQGHLGPQYF.

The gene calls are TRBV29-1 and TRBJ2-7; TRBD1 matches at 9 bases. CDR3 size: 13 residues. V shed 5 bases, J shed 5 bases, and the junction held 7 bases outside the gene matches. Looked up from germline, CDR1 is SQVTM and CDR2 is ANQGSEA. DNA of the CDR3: TGCAGCGTTTCTGCCGGGACAGGGAACGAGCAGTACTTC. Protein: CSVSAGTGNEQYF.